This record concerns one T cell receptor beta chain sequence. Antigen specificity is unknown. This CDR3 fails to terminate in the conserved phenylalanine or tryptophan, so it likely reflects a read error. Synthesis of TCR beta cDNA was carried out from about 0.55 ug total RNA with a constant-region primer. Three nested multiplex PCR rounds, a slightly modified ARM-PCR, produced the libraries for TCR beta. Investigators reported that the first two PCR rounds, at around 11 cycles each, used TRBV1-TRBV30 forward primers with a C-beta reverse primer. TCRdb fed the multiplex PCR reads into MiXCR, producing one record per CDR3 protein. The data contain fewer than 200,000 distinct CDR3 sequences, around 81% of them singletons. The approximately 20-31 mg bulk tissue piece was not sorted before simultaneous RNA and DNA extraction. Primary liver carcinoma in the patients was surgically resected. There were over 90% viable tumor cells in every single sample of tumor.

The CDR3 sequence is 14 residues long. Germline values: CDR1 GTSNPN, CDR2 SVGIG (reference sequence). The data derive from a study of tumor-infiltrating lymphocytes in primary liver carcinoma. Study observations and caveats: Significantly larger top-250-clone fractions were found in tumors than in blood (p = 0.039).

What was sequenced was tumor tissue from primary liver carcinoma. The J gene is TRBJ2-2, the V gene TRBV30; 7 bases agree with TRBD2. This receptor was obtained from a man between 35 and 55 years old with primary liver carcinoma and hepatitis B virus infection. CDR3 sequence (DNA): TGTGCCTGGTCCAGCGGGACCAACATCGGGGGGCTGTTTATT. It is translated as CAWSSGTNIGGLFI.